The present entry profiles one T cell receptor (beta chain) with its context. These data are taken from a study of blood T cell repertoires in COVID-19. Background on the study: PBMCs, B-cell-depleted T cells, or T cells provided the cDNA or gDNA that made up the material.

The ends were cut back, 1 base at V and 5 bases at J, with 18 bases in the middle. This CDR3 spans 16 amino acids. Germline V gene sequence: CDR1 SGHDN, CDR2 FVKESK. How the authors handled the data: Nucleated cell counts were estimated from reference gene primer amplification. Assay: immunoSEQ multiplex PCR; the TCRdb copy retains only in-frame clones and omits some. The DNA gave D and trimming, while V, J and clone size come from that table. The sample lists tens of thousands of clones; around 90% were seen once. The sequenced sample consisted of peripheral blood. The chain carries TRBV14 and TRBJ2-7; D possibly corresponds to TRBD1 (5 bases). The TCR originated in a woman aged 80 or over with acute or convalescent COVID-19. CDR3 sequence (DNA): TGTGCCAGCAGCCAAGGGGTGGGGCCCATAACCCACGAGCAGTACTTC. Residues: CASSQGVGPITHEQYF. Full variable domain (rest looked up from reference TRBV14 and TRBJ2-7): EAGVTQFPSHSVIEKGQTVTLRCDPISGHDNLYWYRRVMGKEIKFLLHFVKESKQDESGMPNNRFLAERTGGTYSTLKVQPAELEDSGVYFCASSQGVGPITHEQYFGPGTRLTVT.